In its sample, the clone carrying this T cell receptor beta chain was seen many times. The source of the sample is a study of T cells in Graves' hyperthyroidism and ophthalmopathy. CDR3 length equals 11 residues. The V and J ends lost 5 bases and 8 bases respectively, with 12 bases between them. Germline V gene sequence: CDR1 DFQATT, CDR2 SNEGSKA (reference sequence). Amplified TCR beta CDR3 regions derived from RNA transcripts. Initially, a first-round RT-PCR of the TCR CDR3 employed the HTBI primer set. One entry per CDR3 protein, called by TCRdb with MiXCR from the multiplex PCR reads. The sample yields about 480,000 distinct CDR3 sequences, 13% to 15% seen once.

Source material: blood. This receptor was identified in a woman aged 18-29 years with Graves' hyperthyroidism. The chain combines TRBV20-1 with TRBJ1-1; no firm D call. CDR3 in amino acids: CSALHWEEAFF. The CDR3 nucleotides are TGCAGTGCTCTACACTGGGAAGAAGCTTTCTTT.